What follows is one TCR beta chain and its context. The assay was immunoSEQ multiplex PCR, and TCRdb's table has in-frame clones only and misses some. The sample has approximately 99,000 clones; over 85% are singletons. These data come from a study of T cell changes during pregnancy in multiple sclerosis. V lost 0 bases, J lost 2 bases, and 9 bases lay in between. CDR3 size: 15 residues. The germline gives CDR1 MGHRA, CDR2 YSYEKL. Specimen: peripheral blood, collected after pregnancy. This chain uses TRBV4-1 with TRBJ2-3; D gene ambiguous. The receptor was derived from a female donor with multiple sclerosis, enrolled in a pregnancy study. The CDR3 DNA sequence: TGCGCCAGCAGCCAAGATTTCCTCCTCACAGATACGCAGTATTTT. It codes for CASSQDFLLTDTQYF.